The text below deals with one T cell receptor (beta chain). In the study's own analysis: For nucleated cells, counts were estimated from reference gene primer amplification. Produced via immunoSEQ multiplex PCR; TCRdb's table is partial and in-frame only. Clone size and the V and J calls come from that table; the DNA yielded D and trimming. The sample has 200,000 to 250,000 clones, 70% to 90% seen once. The data are from a study of blood T cell repertoires in COVID-19. The wider study: Whether acute or convalescent, the COVID-19 samples came from the United States, Italy and Spain. PBMCs, B-cell-depleted T cells, or T cells provided the cDNA or gDNA that made up the material.

Per the germline V gene, CDR1 is MNHNY and CDR2 is SVGAGI (reference sequence). The CDR3 spans 15 residues. The V and J ends lost 5 bases and 6 bases, in that order; junction bases with no gene match: 7. This TCR was sampled from a woman younger than 35 who had recovered from COVID-19. The rearrangement uses TRBV6-6 and TRBJ1-5; 10 nucleotides line up with TRBD1. Source material: peripheral blood. CDR3 in DNA: TGTGCCAGCAGTCCCGGGACAGGGGACCGTCAGCCCCAGCATTTT. It codes for CASSPGTGDRQPQHF.